Below, 22 T cell receptor beta chains from the same sample are listed, as sequenced in a study of blood T cell repertoires in COVID-19. Method: immunoSEQ multiplex PCR; TCRdb's copy keeps in-frame clones and lacks some. The sample shows 150,000 to 200,000 clones, around 79% of them seen only once. The sample comprised peripheral blood. Receptors originate from a woman between 65 and 79 years old with acute or convalescent COVID-19.

The chain uses TRBV7-9 and TRBJ2-6; 10 bases line up with TRBD1. The CDR3 is 16 residues long. Germline V gene data show CDR1 as SEHNR and CDR2 as FQNEAQ (reference sequence). The trim removed 5 bases at V and 4 bases at J, leaving 5 bases unmatched. CDR3 residues: CASSVGTGVGANVLTF. The CDR3 DNA sequence: TGTGCCAGCAGCGTCGGGACAGGGGTCGGGGCCAACGTCCTGACTTTC.

Note on this clone: Its ends do not fully match the called genes, so a read error is possible. This sequence joins TRBV11-2 and TRBJ2-7; the match to TRBD1 covers 8 bases. Germline V gene data show CDR1 as SGHAT and CDR2 as FQNNGV. This CDR3 comprises 15 residues. In DNA form, the CDR3 reads TGTGCCAGCAGCTCTCCGGGACAGGCCTCCCACGAGCAGTACTTC. It codes for CASSSPGQASHEQYF.

The rearrangement links TRBV6-1 to TRBJ2-1; the D is unclear. This CDR3 has 15 amino acids. CDR1 MNHNS and CDR2 SASEGT come from the germline V gene. V was trimmed by 3 bases and J by 6 bases, leaving 15 bases between them. The DNA of the CDR3 is TGTGCCAGCAGTGAGGGTCTGGCGGAACCCAATGAGCAGTTCTTC. Its translation is CASSEGLAEPNEQFF.

The chain recombines TRBV19 with TRBJ2-1; the D gene is possibly TRBD2 (6 bases). Between the trimmed V and J ends, which lost 4 bases and 1 base, there was a span of 11 bases. This CDR3 has 15 residues. The germline V gene encodes CDR1 LNHDA and CDR2 SQIVND (reference sequence). In nucleotides, the CDR3 is TGTGCCAGTAGTACCGGGCGGGGATCCTACAATGAGCAGTTCTTC. The encoded protein is CASSTGRGSYNEQFF. The full variable domain, rest sourced from reference TRBV19 and TRBJ2-1, is DGGITQSPKYLFRKEGQNVTLSCEQNLNHDAMYWYRQDPGQGLRLIYYSQIVNDFQKGDIAEGYSVSREKKESFPLTVTSAQKNPTAFYLCASSTGRGSYNEQFFGPGTRLTVL.

V and J are TRBV7-9 and TRBJ1-2; 12 nucleotides agree with TRBD1. This CDR3 has 14 amino acids. Germline CDR1 reads SEHNR; CDR2 reads FQNEAQ (reference sequence). The J segment lost 7 bases and the V segment lost 5 bases, leaving 5 bases of the junction unmatched. The CDR3 DNA reads as TGTGCCAGCAGCCCCGGGACAGGGGGCCTTGGCTACACCTTC. This gives the protein CASSPGTGGLGYTF.

The chain has TRBV24-1 and TRBJ1-5; the match to TRBD1 covers 11 bases. Germline trimming cut 5 bases from V and 5 bases from J; bases unmatched to any gene: 7. CDR3 length: 16 amino acids. Germline V gives CDR1 KGHDR, CDR2 SFDVKD. CDR3 nucleotides: TGTGCCACCAGTGCCGCACCGGGACAGGGGGATCAGCCCCAGCATTTT. It codes for CATSAAPGQGDQPQHF.

This clone was seen only a few times. The J gene is TRBJ1-5, the V gene TRBV2; the D is unclear. This CDR3 contains 14 residues. V lost 5 bases to trimming and J lost 0 bases, with 8 bases between them. In germline, CDR1 is SNHLY, CDR2 FYNNEI. The CDR3 protein is CASSRALSNQPQHF. Here the CDR3 DNA reads TGTGCCAGCAGTCGAGCCCTTAGCAATCAGCCCCAGCATTTT.

This clone came up once. The V gene is TRBV3-1 (or the pseudogene TRBV3-2), the J gene TRBJ2-2, with a weak D call TRBD2 (5 bases). This CDR3 is built from 14 residues. V was clipped by 5 bases and J by 2 bases, with 9 bases between them. Germline CDR1 and CDR2: LGHDT and YNNKEL (reference sequence). This CDR3 is CASSSRDNTGELFF. DNA for the CDR3: TGTGCCAGCAGCTCCCGGGATAACACCGGGGAGCTGTTTTTT.

The V call is TRBV3-1 (or the pseudogene TRBV3-2), the J call TRBJ2-7; the match to TRBD2 covers 12 bases. The CDR3 sequence is 15 residues long. Germline V lookup: CDR1 LGHDT, CDR2 YNNKEL (reference sequence). Trimming removed 3 bases from V and 5 bases from J; junction bases left unmatched: 5. The CDR3 spells CASSQMTSGSNEQYF. Here the CDR3 DNA reads TGTGCCAGCAGCCAGATGACTAGCGGGAGCAACGAGCAGTACTTC.

The chain uses TRBV5-6 and TRBJ2-7, with 9 positions matching TRBD2. The germline CDR1 and CDR2 sequences are SGHDT and YYEEEE. The CDR3 sequence is 14 residues long. After removal of 4 bases from V and 2 bases from J, the junction contained 4 bases not matched to a gene. The CDR3 coding sequence is TGTGCCAGCAGCCCCAGACTAGCGGCCTACGAGCAGTACTTC. Residues: CASSPRLAAYEQYF.

The genes are TRBV2 and TRBJ2-7; the match to TRBD2 covers 12 bases. Germline values: CDR1 SNHLY, CDR2 FYNNEI. With V trimmed by 7 bases and J by 7 bases, 11 bases remained unmatched. CDR3 length equals 15 residues. The CDR3 bases are TGTGCCAGCATACCCTCGACTAGCGGGAGTGGAGAGCAGTACTTC. It encodes CASIPSTSGSGEQYF. Drawing the rest from reference TRBV2 and TRBJ2-7, the complete variable domain is EPEVTQTPSHQVTQMGQEVILRCVPISNHLYFYWYRQILGQKVEFLVSFYNNEISEKSEIFDDQFSVERPDGSNFTLKIRSTKLEDSAMYFCASIPSTSGSGEQYFGPGTRLTVT.

The J gene is TRBJ2-2, the V gene TRBV6-1, with D tentatively TRBD2 (5 bases). Germline V gene sequence: CDR1 MNHNS, CDR2 SASEGT. The CDR3 length is 16 residues. The V and J ends lost 3 bases and 5 bases respectively, with 16 bases between them. The CDR3 sequence is CASSDVERVITGELFF. For the CDR3, the DNA is TGTGCCAGCAGTGATGTCGAGAGGGTGATAACCGGGGAGCTGTTTTTT.

This clone showed up just a few times. This chain joins TRBV18 and TRBJ2-1, with a weak D call TRBD2 (6 bases). CDR1 and CDR2 from the germline V gene are KGHSH and LQKENI. The CDR3 totals 16 residues. V was trimmed by 3 bases and J by 0 bases, leaving 12 bases between them. CDR3 protein: CASSPGLPSSYNEQFF. The CDR3 DNA reads TGTGCCAGCTCACCCGGACTACCGAGCTCCTACAATGAGCAGTTCTTC.

This clone occurred a few times. The CDR3 region has the DNA TGCGCCAGCAGCTTGGATGGACAGCCGAACACCGGGGAGCTGTTTTTT. It specifies CASSLDGQPNTGELFF. The gene calls are TRBV5-1 and TRBJ2-2; the D gene is possibly TRBD1 (6 bases). V gave up 0 bases and J gave up 0 bases, with 9 bases separating them. Germline assignment: CDR1 SGHRS and CDR2 YFSETQ. The CDR3 has 16 residues.

This sequence joins TRBV29-1 and TRBJ2-5, with 8 bases matching TRBD2. The CDR3 loop spans 14 amino acids. V was pared by 4 bases and J by 4 bases, with 8 bases of the junction left unmatched. Germline V lookup: CDR1 SQVTM, CDR2 ANQGSEA. CDR3 protein: CSVGVSGRGETQYF. DNA for the CDR3: TGCAGCGTTGGGGTATCCGGGAGGGGAGAGACCCAGTACTTC.

The rearrangement uses TRBV18 and TRBJ1-2; D call uncertain. The CDR3 is 13 amino acids. Germline V lookup: CDR1 KGHSH, CDR2 LQKENI. V dropped 4 bases and J dropped 2 bases, with 8 bases sitting between them. CDR3 residues: CASSLNENYGYTF. CDR3 nucleotide sequence: TGTGCCAGCTCACTGAACGAGAACTATGGCTACACCTTC.

The chain has TRBV6-5 and TRBJ2-1; no reliable D call. The CDR3 consists of 12 residues. Per germline, CDR1 MNHEY and CDR2 SVGAGI. Trimming took off 5 bases at V and 6 bases at J, with 8 bases between the two ends. The CDR3 sequence: CASSPQANEQFF. DNA for the CDR3: TGTGCCAGCAGTCCCCAAGCCAATGAGCAGTTCTTC.

The CDR3 reads CASSYDGVWGQPQHF. The CDR3 DNA reads as TGTGCCAGCAGTTACGATGGGGTTTGGGGCCAGCCCCAGCATTTT. V and J are TRBV6-5 and TRBJ1-5, with a tentative D call TRBD1 (5 bases). The CDR3 runs to 15 residues. CDR1 is MNHEY and CDR2 is SVGAGI in the germline V gene. Deletions cut 2 bases from V and 7 bases from J, with 15 bases between.

The genes are TRBV19 and TRBJ2-3; TRBD1 matches at 11 bases. J lost 2 bases, V lost 6 bases, and 13 bases had no gene match. The CDR3 runs to 18 residues. Looked up from germline, CDR1 is LNHDA and CDR2 is SQIVND (reference sequence). This CDR3 is CASRGTGGPEHNTDTQYF. CDR3 DNA: TGTGCCAGTAGAGGGACAGGGGGTCCCGAGCACAACACAGATACGCAGTATTTT.

This clone was observed a handful of times. CDR3 in amino acids: CASSKSGTTGTEAFF. The CDR3 DNA sequence: TGTGCCAGCAGCAAATCCGGGACAACGGGCACTGAAGCTTTCTTT. The J gene is TRBJ1-1, the V gene TRBV11-3, with D possibly matching TRBD1 (6 bases). Germline CDR1 reads SGHNT; CDR2 reads YENEEA. V lost 5 bases and J 4 bases, leaving 17 bases between the germline ends. This CDR3 is built from 15 residues.

This chain links TRBV7-2 with TRBJ2-2, with no clear D. V was pared by 2 bases and J by 2 bases, with 3 bases between. Per the germline V gene, CDR1 is SGHTA and CDR2 is FQGNSA. This CDR3 spans 13 amino acids. The CDR3 nucleotides read TGTGCCAGCAGCTTACCTAACACCGGGGAGCTGTTTTTT. It specifies CASSLPNTGELFF.

This sequence joins TRBV7-3 and TRBJ2-5; 8 nucleotides line up with TRBD2. This CDR3 is built from 15 residues. Germline V gene lookup returns CDR1 SGHTA and CDR2 FQGTGA. With 4 bases clipped from V and 5 bases from J, the junction kept 9 bases outside the gene matches. The CDR3 DNA reads as TGTGCCAGCAGCTCGAGGGGCGGGAGGCGGGAGACCCAGTACTTC. Translated, it gives CASSSRGGRRETQYF.